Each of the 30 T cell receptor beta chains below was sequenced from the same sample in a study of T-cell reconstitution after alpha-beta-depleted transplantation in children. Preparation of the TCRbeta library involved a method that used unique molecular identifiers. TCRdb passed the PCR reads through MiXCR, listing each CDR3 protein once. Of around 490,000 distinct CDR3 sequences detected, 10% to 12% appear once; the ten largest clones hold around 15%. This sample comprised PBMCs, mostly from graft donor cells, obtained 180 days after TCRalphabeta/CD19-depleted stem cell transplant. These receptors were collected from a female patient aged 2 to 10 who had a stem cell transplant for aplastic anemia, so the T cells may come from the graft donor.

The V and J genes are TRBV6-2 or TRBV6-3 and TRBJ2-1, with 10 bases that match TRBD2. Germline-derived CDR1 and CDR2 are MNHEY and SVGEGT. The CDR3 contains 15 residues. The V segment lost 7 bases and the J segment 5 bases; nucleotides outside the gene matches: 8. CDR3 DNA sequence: TGTGCCAGCACCCACAGCGGGAGGGGGGACAATGAGCAGTTCTTC. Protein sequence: CASTHSGRGDNEQFF.

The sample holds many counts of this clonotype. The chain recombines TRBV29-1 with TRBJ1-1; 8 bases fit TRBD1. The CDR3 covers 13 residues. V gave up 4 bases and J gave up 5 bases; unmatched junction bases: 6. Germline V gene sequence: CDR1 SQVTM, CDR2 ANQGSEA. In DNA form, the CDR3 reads TGCAGCGTTGTACCCAGGGGGCGGACTGAAGCTTTCTTT. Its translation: CSVVPRGRTEAFF.

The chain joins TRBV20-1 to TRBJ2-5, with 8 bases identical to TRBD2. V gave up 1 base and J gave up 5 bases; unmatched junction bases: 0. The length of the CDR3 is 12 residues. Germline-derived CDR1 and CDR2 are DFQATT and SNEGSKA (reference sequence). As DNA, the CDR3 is TGCAGTGCTAGAGGACTAGCGGAGACCCAGTACTTC. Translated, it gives CSARGLAETQYF.

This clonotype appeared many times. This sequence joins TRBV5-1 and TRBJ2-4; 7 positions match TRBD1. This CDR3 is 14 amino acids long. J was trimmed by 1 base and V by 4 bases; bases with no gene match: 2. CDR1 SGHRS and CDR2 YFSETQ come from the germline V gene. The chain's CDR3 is CASSLGQAKNIQYF. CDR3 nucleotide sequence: TGCGCCAGCAGCCTGGGACAGGCCAAAAACATTCAGTACTTC.

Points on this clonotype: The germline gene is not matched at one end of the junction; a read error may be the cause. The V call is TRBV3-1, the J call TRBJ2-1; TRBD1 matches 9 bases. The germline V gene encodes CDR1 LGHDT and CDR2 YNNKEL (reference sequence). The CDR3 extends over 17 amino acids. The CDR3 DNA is TGTGCCACCAGCCAAGATTCCCGACAGGGGGGCCTTAATGAGCAGTTCTTC. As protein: CATSQDSRQGGLNEQFF.

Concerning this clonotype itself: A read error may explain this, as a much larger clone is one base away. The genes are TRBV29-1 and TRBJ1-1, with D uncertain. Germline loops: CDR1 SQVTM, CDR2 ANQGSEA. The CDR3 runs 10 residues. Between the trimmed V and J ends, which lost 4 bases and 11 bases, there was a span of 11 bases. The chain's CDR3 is CSVGEIDAFF. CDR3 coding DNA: TGCAGCGTTGGAGAGATTGACGCTTTCTTT. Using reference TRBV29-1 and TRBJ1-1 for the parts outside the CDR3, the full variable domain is SAVISQKPSRDICQRGTSLTIQCQVDSQVTMMFWYRQQPGQSLTLIATANQGSEATYESGFVIDKFPISRPNLTFSTLTVSNMSPEDSSIYLCSVGEIDAFFGQGTRLTVV.

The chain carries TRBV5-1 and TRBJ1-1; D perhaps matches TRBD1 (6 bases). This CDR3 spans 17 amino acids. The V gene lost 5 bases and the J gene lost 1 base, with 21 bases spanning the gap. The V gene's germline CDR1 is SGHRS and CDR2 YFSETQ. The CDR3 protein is CASRYTGKAMENTEAFF. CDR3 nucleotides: TGCGCCAGCAGGTATACAGGGAAGGCCATGGAGAACACTGAAGCTTTCTTT.

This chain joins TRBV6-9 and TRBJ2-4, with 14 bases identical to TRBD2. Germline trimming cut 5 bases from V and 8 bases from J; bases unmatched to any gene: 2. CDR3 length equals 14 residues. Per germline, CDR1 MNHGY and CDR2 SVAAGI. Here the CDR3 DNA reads TGTGCCAGCAGTATGACTAGCGGGAGGGACATTCAGTACTTC. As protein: CASSMTSGRDIQYF.

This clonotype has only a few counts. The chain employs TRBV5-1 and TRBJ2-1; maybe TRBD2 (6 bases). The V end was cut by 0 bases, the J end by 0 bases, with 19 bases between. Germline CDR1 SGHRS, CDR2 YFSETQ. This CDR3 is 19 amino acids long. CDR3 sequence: CASSLVWREEFLSYNEQFF. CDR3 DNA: TGCGCCAGCAGCTTGGTGTGGAGGGAAGAGTTCCTCTCCTACAATGAGCAGTTCTTC. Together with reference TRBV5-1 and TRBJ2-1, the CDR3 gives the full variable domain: KAGVTQTPRYLIKTRGQQVTLSCSPISGHRSVSWYQQTPGQGLQFLFEYFSETQRNKGNFPGRFSGRQFSNSRSEMNVSTLELGDSALYLCASSLVWREEFLSYNEQFFGPGTRLTVL.

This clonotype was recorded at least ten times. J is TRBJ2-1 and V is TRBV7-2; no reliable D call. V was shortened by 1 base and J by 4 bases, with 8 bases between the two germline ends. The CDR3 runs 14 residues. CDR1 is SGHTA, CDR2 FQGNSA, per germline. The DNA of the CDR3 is TGTGCCAGCAGCTTAGAGGGCGGATACAATGAGCAGTTCTTC. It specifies CASSLEGGYNEQFF.

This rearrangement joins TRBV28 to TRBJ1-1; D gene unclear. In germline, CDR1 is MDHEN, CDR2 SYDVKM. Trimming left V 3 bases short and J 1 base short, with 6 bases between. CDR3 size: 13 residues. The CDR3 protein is CASSLNGNTEAFF. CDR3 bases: TGTGCCAGCAGTTTGAACGGGAACACTGAAGCTTTCTTT.

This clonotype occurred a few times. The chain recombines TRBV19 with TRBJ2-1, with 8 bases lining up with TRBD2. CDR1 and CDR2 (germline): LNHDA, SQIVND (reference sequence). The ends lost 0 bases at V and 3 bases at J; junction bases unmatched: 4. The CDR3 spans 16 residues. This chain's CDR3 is CASSIDTSGRYNEQFF. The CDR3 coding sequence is TGTGCCAGTAGTATAGACACTAGCGGCCGCTACAATGAGCAGTTCTTC.

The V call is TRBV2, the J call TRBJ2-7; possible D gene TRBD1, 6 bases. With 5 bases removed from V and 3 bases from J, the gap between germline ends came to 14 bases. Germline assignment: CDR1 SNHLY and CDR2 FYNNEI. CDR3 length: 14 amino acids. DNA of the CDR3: TGTGCCAGCAGTAAAAGACAGGTCGGCTACGAGCAGTACTTC. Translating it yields CASSKRQVGYEQYF.

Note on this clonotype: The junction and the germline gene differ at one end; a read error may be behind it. CDR3 bases: TGTGCCGGCAGTCTAATTCCCGCAGGGAGGAGTGGCGAGCAGTACTTC. Translated: CAGSLIPAGRSGEQYF. The genes are TRBV2 and TRBJ2-7, with D tentatively TRBD2 (6 bases). The CDR3 extends over 16 amino acids. In germline, CDR1 is SNHLY, CDR2 FYNNEI.

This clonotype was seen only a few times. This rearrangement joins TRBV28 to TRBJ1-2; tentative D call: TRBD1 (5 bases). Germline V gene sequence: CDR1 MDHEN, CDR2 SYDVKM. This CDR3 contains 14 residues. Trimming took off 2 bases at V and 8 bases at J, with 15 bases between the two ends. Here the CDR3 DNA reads TGTGCCAGCAGTTTAAGCCCGGGGGTGAGCGGCTACACCTTC. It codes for CASSLSPGVSGYTF.

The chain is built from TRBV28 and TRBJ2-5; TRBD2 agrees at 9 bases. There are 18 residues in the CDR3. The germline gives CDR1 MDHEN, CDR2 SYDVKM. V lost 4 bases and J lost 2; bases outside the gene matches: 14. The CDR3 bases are TGTGCCAGCAGTTATTACCTCGGGCTAGCGGGGCAACAAGAGACCCAGTACTTC. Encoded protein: CASSYYLGLAGQQETQYF. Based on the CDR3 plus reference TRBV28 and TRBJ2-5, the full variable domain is DVKVTQSSRYLVKRTGEKVFLECVQDMDHENMFWYRQDPGLGLRLIYFSYDVKMKEKGDIPEGYSVSREKKERFSLILESASTNQTSMYLCASSYYLGLAGQQETQYFGPGTRLLVL.

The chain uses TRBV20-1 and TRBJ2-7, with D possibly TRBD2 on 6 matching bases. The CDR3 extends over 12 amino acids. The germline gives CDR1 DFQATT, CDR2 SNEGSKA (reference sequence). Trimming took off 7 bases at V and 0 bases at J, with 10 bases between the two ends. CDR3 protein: CSVREDSYEQYF. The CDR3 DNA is TGCAGTGTGCGGGAAGACTCCTACGAGCAGTACTTC.

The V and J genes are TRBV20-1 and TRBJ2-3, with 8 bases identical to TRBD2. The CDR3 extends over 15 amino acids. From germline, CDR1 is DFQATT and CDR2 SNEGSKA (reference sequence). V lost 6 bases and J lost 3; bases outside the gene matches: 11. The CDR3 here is CSALKAGLATDTQYF. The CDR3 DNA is TGCAGTGCACTAAAGGCAGGACTAGCAACAGATACGCAGTATTTT.

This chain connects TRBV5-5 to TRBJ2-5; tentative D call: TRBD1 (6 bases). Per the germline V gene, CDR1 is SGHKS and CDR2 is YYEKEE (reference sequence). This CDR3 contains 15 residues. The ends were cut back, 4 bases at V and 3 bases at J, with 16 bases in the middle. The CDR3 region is CASSTLGTREETQYF. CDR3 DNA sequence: TGTGCCAGCAGCACGCTTGGGACAAGAGAAGAGACCCAGTACTTC. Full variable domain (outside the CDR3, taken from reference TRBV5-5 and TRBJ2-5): DAGVTQSPTHLIKTRGQQVTLRCSPISGHKSVSWYQQVLGQGPQFIFQYYEKEERGRGNFPDRFSARQFPNYSSELNVNALLLGDSALYLCASSTLGTREETQYFGPGTRLLVL.

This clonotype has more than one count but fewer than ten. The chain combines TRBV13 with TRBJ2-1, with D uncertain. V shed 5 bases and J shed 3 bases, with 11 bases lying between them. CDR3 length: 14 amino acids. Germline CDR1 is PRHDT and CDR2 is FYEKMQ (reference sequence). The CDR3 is CASSAKPGYNEQFF. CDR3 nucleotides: TGTGCCAGCAGCGCAAAGCCTGGCTACAATGAGCAGTTCTTC.

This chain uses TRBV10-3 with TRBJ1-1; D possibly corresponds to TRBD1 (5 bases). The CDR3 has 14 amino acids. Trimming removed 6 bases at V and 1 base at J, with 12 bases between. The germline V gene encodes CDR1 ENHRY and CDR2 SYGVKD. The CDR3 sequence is CAISARGTNTEAFF. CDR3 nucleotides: TGTGCCATCAGCGCCCGGGGGACGAACACTGAAGCTTTCTTT.

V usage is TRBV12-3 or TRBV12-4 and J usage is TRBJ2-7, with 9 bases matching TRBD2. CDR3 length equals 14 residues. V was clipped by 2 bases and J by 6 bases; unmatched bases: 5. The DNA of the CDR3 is TGTGCCAGCAGTTTAAGTAGCGGGGGCGGCGAGCAGTACGTC. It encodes CASSLSSGGGEQYV.

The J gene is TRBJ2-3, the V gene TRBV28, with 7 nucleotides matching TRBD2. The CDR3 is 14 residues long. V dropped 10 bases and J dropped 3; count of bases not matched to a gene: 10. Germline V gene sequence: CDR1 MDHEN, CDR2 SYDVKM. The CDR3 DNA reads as TGTGCCACTGGTCGAGCGGGACGAACAGATACGCAGTATTTT. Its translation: CATGRAGRTDTQYF.

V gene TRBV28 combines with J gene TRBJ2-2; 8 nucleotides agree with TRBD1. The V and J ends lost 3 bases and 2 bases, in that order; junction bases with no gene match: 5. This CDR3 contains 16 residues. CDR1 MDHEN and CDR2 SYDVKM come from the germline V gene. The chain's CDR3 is CASSFPDRENTGELFF. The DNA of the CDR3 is TGTGCCAGCAGTTTCCCGGACAGGGAAAACACCGGGGAGCTGTTTTTT.

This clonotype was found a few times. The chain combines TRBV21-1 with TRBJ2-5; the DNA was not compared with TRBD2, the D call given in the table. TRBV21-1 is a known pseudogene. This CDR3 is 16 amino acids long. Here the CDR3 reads CASSGKGPTYQETQYF. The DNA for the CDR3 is TGTGCCAGCAGCGGGAAGGGACCTACGTACCAAGAGACCCAGTACTTC.

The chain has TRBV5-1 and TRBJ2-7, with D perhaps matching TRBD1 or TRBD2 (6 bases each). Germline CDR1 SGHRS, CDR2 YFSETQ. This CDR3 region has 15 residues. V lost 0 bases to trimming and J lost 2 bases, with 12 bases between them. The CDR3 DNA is TGCGCCAGCAGCTTGGTAGCGGACAGAGCCTACGAGCAGTACTTC. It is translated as CASSLVADRAYEQYF.

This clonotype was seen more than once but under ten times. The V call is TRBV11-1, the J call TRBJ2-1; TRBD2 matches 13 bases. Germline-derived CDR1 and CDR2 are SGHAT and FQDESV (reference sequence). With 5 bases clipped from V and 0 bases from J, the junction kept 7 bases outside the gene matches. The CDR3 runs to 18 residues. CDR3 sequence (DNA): TGTGCCAGCAGCCCAAGGACTAGCGGGAGCGGCTCCTACAATGAGCAGTTCTTC. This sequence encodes CASSPRTSGSGSYNEQFF. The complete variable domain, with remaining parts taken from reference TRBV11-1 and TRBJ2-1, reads EAEVAQSPRYKITEKSQAVAFWCDPISGHATLYWYRQILGQGPELLVQFQDESVVDDSQLPKDRFSAERLKGVDSTLKIQPAELGDSAMYLCASSPRTSGSGSYNEQFFGPGTRLTVL.

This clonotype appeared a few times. CDR3 sequence (DNA): TGCAGTGCTAGCGACCCTGCAGCGGGGCCCTACGAGCAGTACTTC. Translation: CSASDPAAGPYEQYF. This sequence joins TRBV20-1 and TRBJ2-7, with 7 bases lining up with TRBD2. This CDR3 has 15 residues. Losses at the gene ends were 3 bases for V and 2 bases for J; bases not matched to a gene: 10. Germline assignment: CDR1 DFQATT and CDR2 SNEGSKA (reference sequence).

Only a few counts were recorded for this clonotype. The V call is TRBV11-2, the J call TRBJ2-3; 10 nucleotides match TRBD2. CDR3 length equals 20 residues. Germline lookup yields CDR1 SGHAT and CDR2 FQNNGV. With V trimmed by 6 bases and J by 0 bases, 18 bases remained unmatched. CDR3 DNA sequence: TGTGCCAGCAGTCGTCTCCCGGCTAGCGGGAGCCCCAGGAGCACAGATACGCAGTATTTT. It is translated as CASSRLPASGSPRSTDTQYF.

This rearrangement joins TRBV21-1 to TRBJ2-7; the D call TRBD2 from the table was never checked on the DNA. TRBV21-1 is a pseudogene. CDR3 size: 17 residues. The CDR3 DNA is TGTGCCAGCAGCAAATTAGTCCCAGGGAGAAGAAAATACGAGCAGTACTTC. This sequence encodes CASSKLVPGRRKYEQYF.